The clone carrying this T cell receptor beta chain has more than one count but fewer than ten. The antigen remains undetermined. The entry originates in a study of T-cell memory formation after mild COVID-19. TCRdb re-called the 5' RACE reads through MiXCR, storing one row per CDR3 protein. The data contain about 560,000 distinct CDR3 sequences, less than 25% of them singletons. Overall study findings and caveats: CD4+ contracting clones lay mainly in CM and EM, CD8+ ones in EMRA. Within pre-infection memory, some responding clones were found, suggesting cross-reactive memory joined. CD4/CD8 balance held among clones contracting day 15 to 85, and later expanders leaned CD4+.

The sequence was obtained from an adult woman who had mild COVID-19 (a few samples of this study predate the infection). Cell type and time point are not known. Sequencing was done on a sample of PBMCs or a T cell subset sorted from them (not recorded which).

CDR3 bases: TGTGCCTGGAGTGCGGCCTACGAGCAGTACTTC. It translates to CAWSAAYEQYF. The chain recombines TRBV30 with TRBJ2-7; unclear D gene. There are 11 residues in the CDR3. Germline V gene sequence: CDR1 GTSNPN, CDR2 SVGIG (reference sequence). V gave up 1 base and J gave up 2 bases, with 3 bases separating them.